This T cell receptor beta chain was profiled in a study of T cells in Graves' hyperthyroidism and ophthalmopathy. When ophthalmopathy did not progress within 18 months, Graves' hyperthyroidism was considered stable. Regions amplified from RNA transcripts were the TCR beta CDR3 regions. The study used the HTBI primer set for a first-round RT-PCR of the TCR CDR3. TCRdb recomputed calls from the multiplex PCR reads with MiXCR, one row per CDR3 protein. The top ten hold 3% to 4.5% of the sample, which has about 350,000 distinct CDR3 sequences, about a fifth seen once. Germline V CDR1 and CDR2: SNHLY, FYNNEI. Trimming shortened V by 5 bases and J by 1 base, and 11 bases separated the two germline ends. The CDR3 has 14 residues. This clonotype has at least ten counts. The antigen is unknown. Study conclusions and caveats: Blood also showed most of the thyroid clonotypes that were expanded above 0.001. Model output signaled ophthalmopathy a median about 6.3 months ahead of onset. From stable hyperthyroidism, ophthalmopathy was set apart by a 13 V-J model.

The chain employs TRBV2 and TRBJ1-1; tentatively, D is TRBD1 (6 bases). The receptor comes from a woman younger than 30 with Graves' hyperthyroidism. Sequenced material: blood. CDR3 sequence reads: CASSRDTSNTEAFF. In DNA, the CDR3 is TGTGCCAGCAGTCGGGACACATCGAACACTGAAGCTTTCTTT.